This T cell receptor (beta chain) was recorded in a study of T cells after yellow fever vaccination. General study results and limits: Clones that expanded after primary vaccination mostly reappeared after the booster (roughly 97% CD4, approximately 89% CD8). Though it reached lower strength, the secondary response hit its peak faster, day 5 versus 15.

TCRdb itself ran the 5' RACE reads through MiXCR, one entry per CDR3 protein. The sample has fewer than 500,000 distinct CDR3 sequences; about 19% are singletons. Germline CDR1 is SGHDT and CDR2 is YYEEEE. The CDR3 is 16 residues long. V lost 1 base and J lost 0, with 13 bases in between. Regarding this clonotype: Its specificity is not known.

V and J are TRBV5-6 and TRBJ1-1; D unclear. The receptor comes from a young man who received the YFV17D yellow fever vaccine. This sample comprised PBMCs, obtained before the yellow fever booster vaccination. CDR3 DNA sequence: TGTGCCAGCAGCTTGAAGGTTACGGTAATGAACACTGAAGCTTTCTTT. Amino acid sequence: CASSLKVTVMNTEAFF.